This T cell receptor beta chain was identified in a study of Ad26.COV2.S vaccination and SARS-CoV-2 variants (dated by TCRdb to about 2021). Describing the broader study: Vaccine-arm donors came from COV1001, a multicentre, randomized, double-blind, placebo-controlled phase I-IIa trial of Ad26.COV2.S in healthy adults. Ad26.COV2.S was administered intramuscularly at a dose of 5x10^10 or 1x10^11 viral particles, either as one shot or as two shots given 56 days apart. TCRbeta repertoire sequencing served as the tool for gauging how specific and how broad the SARS-CoV-2-reactive T cell receptors were following Ad26.COV2.S vaccination. The TCR-sequenced set comprised around 30 samples: roughly 19 Ad26.COV2.S vaccine recipients, 5 placebo recipients and 8 SARS-CoV-2 convalescent individuals. Participants in the trial were split at random into five groups of five each, receiving low-dose or high-dose Ad26.COV2.S once or twice, or else placebo on both occasions. Blinding of investigators to trial group allocation was maintained during experiments and outcome assessment. Summary of the overall study and its limitations: The study lacked the statistical power to compare responses across vaccine doses or regimens. Non-spike TCR breadth was comparable between vaccine and placebo recipients, consistent with the vaccine containing only spike. It was noted by the authors that total T cell responses may have been underestimated by the TCR breadth and depth analyses. After vaccination, substantial breadth of spike-specific CD8+ and CD4+ T cell responses was reported. Ad26.COV2.S recipients had higher spike-specific TCR breadth than placebo recipients (P = 0.0014).

The immunoSEQ Assay was used to sequence TCRbeta CDR3 regions. After extraction, genomic DNA underwent amplification by bias-controlled multiplex PCR, followed by high-throughput sequencing. The study's own analysis went as follows. To quantify the absolute abundance of each unique TCRbeta CDR3 region, sequences were collapsed and filtered. T cell fraction was estimated by normalizing TCRbeta template counts to usable DNA, which was measured by amplifying reference genes present in all nucleated cells. Repertoire TCRs were annotated as SARS-CoV-2-specific by exact matching of V gene, CDR3 amino acid sequence and J gene to a known reactive TCR set. The reference SARS-CoV-2 TCR set came from MIRA and was filtered for enrichment in COVID-19-positive ImmuneCODE repertoires, removing public or cross-reactive TCRs. Using the MIRA antigens, annotated TCRs were further analysed by specific ORF or by position within an ORF. Depth was the summed frequency of annotated unique rearrangements, while breadth was defined as annotated unique rearrangements over total unique productive rearrangements. Two-sided Wilcoxon rank-sum tests were applied when comparing TCR breadth between groups. Entries here come from immuneACCESS through TCRdb and include only in-frame sequences with V and J called. Some clones fail to appear in such tables; in the studies checked, an unresolved V gene covers under half of the shortfall, and the cause of the remainder is unknown. D and trimming come from the DNA, and the V and J calls and clone size come from that table. Within this sample are about 420,000 clones, with roughly 90% of them counted one time only. The top ten hold 3.6% of the sample.

As concerns this clone: This receptor's antigen is unknown. No base qualities exist here, and no much larger clone lies one base off it.

Read against the paper, the sample's treatment or condition label means: some 19 received Ad26.COV2.S at low or high dose, single or two shots; about 5 received placebo; per-sample allocation not given. For vaccine and placebo recipients, the sequenced repertoires came from samples collected on day 63 after the first injection. Between 29 July and 7 August 2020, Cohort 1b enrolled around 25 adults aged 18-55 years at one site in Boston, USA. Ad26.COV2.S was a replication-incompetent adenovirus type 26 vector that expressed a prefusion-stabilized SARS-CoV-2 spike protein derived from the original Wuhan strain. V and J are trimmed by 1 base and 4 bases, and the gene matches miss 7 bases of the junction. The CDR3 holds 15 amino acids from the cysteine to the phenylalanine. Only the CDR3 DNA stays, 45 bases, in frame from base 1. In the germline V gene, CDR1 corresponds to SGHTA and CDR2 to FQGNSA.

This clonotype was obtained from a person aged 18-60 years who received the Ad26.COV2.S COVID-19 vaccine or a placebo. The V and J segments used are TRBV7-2 and TRBJ2-7; TRBD1 agrees with 7 junctional bases. The sample here was peripheral blood, taken in a trial of Ad26.COV2.S vaccine versus placebo. The sequenced DNA is TGTGCCAGCAGCTTAGACGGGACAGAGAGTTACGAGCAGTACTTC. The resulting protein is CASSLDGTESYEQYF.